What follows is one T cell receptor beta chain and its context. Its antigen is not identified. The entry originates in a study of vaccination and CD4 T cells after COVID-19. Study-level background: Post-diagnosis, post-COVID samples were collected after a median approximately 92 days, ranging 35 to 161.

Treatment defined: roughly ten-day PBMC culture with coronavirus spike peptide pools or control peptides (ViraFEST assay). Approximately 2 million PBMCs were grown per well alongside approximately 10 IU/ml IL-2 and 7.5 to 10 ug/ml peptide pools. Negative selection was the method that isolated CD4+ T cells after around 9 days of culture. There are 14 residues in the CDR3. The germline V and J ends were trimmed by 0 bases and 0 bases, with 7 bases remaining between them. From germline, CDR1 is SGHRS and CDR2 YFSETQ. Overall study results and limits: Early post-infection timepoints were missing, and relatively few convalescent patients were studied.

Oncomine TCR Beta short-read sequencing was applied to DNA from cultured CD4+ T cells. Using its own MiXCR run on the PCR reads, TCRdb lists one record per CDR3 protein. The sample comprises about 7,100 distinct CDR3 sequences, approximately 71% of which are singletons, and 22% rests with the top ten. The clonotype comes from a human donor who had recovered from COVID-19. The sequenced material came from CD4+ T cells from blood, cultured in vitro. V and J are TRBV5-1 and TRBJ2-7; weak D call: TRBD1 (5 bases). The CDR3 DNA follows: TGCGCCAGCAGCTTGGAGGGGTCCTCCTACGAGCAGTACTTC. This encodes CASSLEGSSYEQYF.